The 28 T cell receptor beta chains in this list originate from one sample, sequenced in a study of T cell responses to AZD1222 COVID-19 vaccine. The table came from immunoSEQ multiplex PCR; TCRdb's copy has only in-frame clones and leaves some out. The sample yields over 150,000 clones, 90% to 95% seen once. The input for sequencing was peripheral blood, taken 28 days after the second dose of the MenACWY control vaccine. The receptors were sampled from an adult who received the MenACWY meningococcal vaccine as a control.

This chain uses TRBV9 with TRBJ2-7; the D gene is possibly TRBD1 (6 bases). V was trimmed by 0 bases and J by 1 base, leaving 8 bases between them. This CDR3 spans 14 amino acids. CDR1 and CDR2 (germline): SGDLS, YYNGEE. The CDR3 reads CASSVGRGSYEQYF. CDR3 nucleotides: TGTGCCAGCAGCGTAGGAAGGGGGTCCTACGAGCAGTACTTC.

The table lists this clone with a count of one. The V gene is TRBV2, the J gene TRBJ2-5, with D uncertain. Trimming removed 7 bases from V and 3 bases from J, with 15 bases in between. Germline assignment: CDR1 SNHLY and CDR2 FYNNEI. This CDR3 spans 14 amino acids. CDR3 nucleotide sequence: TGTGCCAGCAATCCCCCAGAACCCAAAGAGACCCAGTACTTC. Its protein product is CASNPPEPKETQYF.

The rearrangement uses TRBV3-1 (or the pseudogene TRBV3-2) and TRBJ2-3, with unresolved D. The CDR3 loop spans 13 amino acids. V was pared by 5 bases and J by 3 bases, with 9 bases between. The germline V gene encodes CDR1 LGHDT and CDR2 YNNKEL (reference sequence). The CDR3 bases are TGTGCCAGCAGCGACCGGCCGACAGATACGCAGTATTTT. As protein: CASSDRPTDTQYF.

The CDR3 DNA sequence: TGTGCCAGCAGCGGACCGCAGACTAACTATGGCTACACCTTC. Translation gives CASSGPQTNYGYTF. The chain is built from TRBV5-4 and TRBJ1-2; D is ambiguous. V was trimmed by 4 bases and J by 0 bases, leaving 10 bases between them. This CDR3 spans 14 amino acids. The V gene's germline CDR1 is SGHNT and CDR2 YYREEE (reference sequence).

CDR3 nucleotide sequence: TGTGCCAGCAGCTCTCAGACCGGTAACACTGAAGCTTTCTTT. Translation: CASSSQTGNTEAFF. The gene calls are TRBV11-3 and TRBJ1-1; no clear D gene. The V end lost 4 bases, the J end lost 2 bases, and 11 bases lay between the germline ends. The germline gives CDR1 SGHNT, CDR2 YENEEA. This CDR3 contains 14 residues.

The chain couples TRBV5-1 to TRBJ2-1; unclear D gene. Between the trimmed V and J ends, which lost 1 base and 9 bases, there was a span of 11 bases. This CDR3 is built from 13 residues. The germline CDR1 and CDR2 sequences are SGHRS and YFSETQ. CDR3 sequence: CASSLRAVSEQFF. The CDR3 nucleotides read TGCGCCAGCAGCTTGCGAGCAGTTAGTGAGCAGTTCTTC.

The V call is TRBV27, the J call TRBJ2-1, with TRBD1 as a possible D gene (6 bases). Trimming cost V 8 bases and J 0 bases, with 17 bases left between them. CDR3 size: 16 residues. Looked up from germline, CDR1 is MNHEY and CDR2 is SMNVEV (reference sequence). As DNA, the CDR3 is TGTGCCAGCCGGACAAGGGGGTTACTCTCCTACAATGAGCAGTTCTTC. Amino acids: CASRTRGLLSYNEQFF.

V and J are TRBV5-1 and TRBJ1-2, with D perhaps matching TRBD1 (6 bases). Deletions cut 4 bases from V and 7 bases from J, with 20 bases between. Looked up from germline, CDR1 is SGHRS and CDR2 is YFSETQ. The CDR3 totals 15 residues. CDR3 protein: CASSDTGSVGSGYTF. DNA of the CDR3: TGCGCCAGCAGCGATACAGGGAGTGTCGGTAGTGGCTACACCTTC.

Here the CDR3 reads CASTREGGVTAYTF. The CDR3 coding sequence is TGTGCCAGCACCCGGGAGGGGGGCGTGACTGCCTACACCTTC. The chain links TRBV5-4 to TRBJ1-2; tentative D call: TRBD1 (6 bases). Germline CDR1 and CDR2: SGHNT and YYREEE (reference sequence). Trimming cost V 6 bases and J 10 bases, with 22 bases left between them. CDR3 length equals 14 residues.

The V gene is TRBV10-2, the J gene TRBJ1-5, with D maybe TRBD1 (6 bases). Between the trimmed V and J ends, which lost 2 bases and 0 bases, there was a span of 14 bases. Germline V gene data show CDR1 as WSHSY and CDR2 as SAAADI. The CDR3 has 17 amino acids. CDR3 in amino acids: CASSETVQGYSNQPQHF. The DNA of the CDR3 is TGCGCCAGCAGTGAGACAGTCCAGGGGTATAGCAATCAGCCCCAGCATTTT.

About this clone itself: Other DNA sequences in the same sample also yield this CDR3. The chain joins TRBV3-1 (or the pseudogene TRBV3-2) to TRBJ1-1, with D possibly TRBD1 on 5 matching bases. CDR3 length: 12 residues. Looked up from germline, CDR1 is LGHDT and CDR2 is YNNKEL (reference sequence). The germline V and J ends were trimmed by 3 bases and 10 bases, with 12 bases remaining between them. The CDR3 DNA follows: TGTGCCAGCAGCCAGGGGGGTAGAAGAGCTTTCTTT. Its protein is CASSQGGRRAFF.

V usage is TRBV28 and J usage is TRBJ2-7; TRBD2 is a possible D gene (6 bases). Per the germline V gene, CDR1 is MDHEN and CDR2 is SYDVKM. V was clipped by 6 bases and J by 1 base, with 16 bases between them. The CDR3 has 15 amino acids. This CDR3 reads CASRRPGTGSYEQYF. In DNA, the CDR3 is TGTGCCAGCAGGCGACCCGGGACTGGTTCCTACGAGCAGTACTTC.

This rearrangement joins TRBV30 to TRBJ2-1; D not resolved. Germline CDR1 GTSNPN, CDR2 SVGIG (reference sequence). V lost 1 base and J lost 6, with 7 bases in between. The CDR3 loop spans 12 amino acids. CDR3 loop: CAWSESANEQFF. The DNA of the CDR3 is TGTGCCTGGAGTGAATCGGCCAATGAGCAGTTCTTC.

CDR3 DNA: TGTGCCAGCACCCGGGGACTGACCGGGGGTGAAAAACTGTTTTTT. Translating gives CASTRGLTGGEKLFF. The chain employs TRBV6-5 and TRBJ1-4; D perhaps matches TRBD1 (5 bases). This CDR3 has 15 amino acids. The germline V gene encodes CDR1 MNHEY and CDR2 SVGAGI. V shed 7 bases and J shed 7 bases, with 19 bases lying between them.

V usage is TRBV7-6 and J usage is TRBJ2-2; D uncertain. Germline CDR1 reads SGHVS; CDR2 reads FNYEAQ. CDR3 length equals 11 residues. V gave up 5 bases and J gave up 4 bases, with 2 bases separating them. CDR3 DNA sequence: TGTGCCAGCAGCCTCACCGGGGAGCTGTTTTTT. Residues: CASSLTGELFF.

The gene calls are TRBV2 and TRBJ1-6, with D possibly TRBD1 on 5 matching bases. The CDR3 sequence is 16 residues long. Trimming cost V 6 bases and J 8 bases, with 20 bases left between them. Germline V gives CDR1 SNHLY, CDR2 FYNNEI. The CDR3 loop is CASSNGTPLVDSPLHF. The CDR3, as DNA: TGTGCCAGCAGCAACGGGACCCCCTTGGTGGATTCACCCCTCCACTTT.

The chain uses TRBV4-2 and TRBJ1-2; D might be TRBD1 (6 bases). V was shortened by 1 base and J by 4 bases, with 16 bases between the two germline ends. Germline V gene data show CDR1 as LGHNA and CDR2 as YNFKEQ. This CDR3 contains 16 residues. CDR3 in DNA: TGTGCCAGCAGCCAAGTCCCGGCAGGGGTGGGCTATGGCTACACCTTC. As protein: CASSQVPAGVGYGYTF.

The chain recombines TRBV7-9 with TRBJ2-1, with 7 bases aligning to TRBD1. V lost 5 bases and J lost 5; bases outside the gene matches: 12. This CDR3 has 16 amino acids. Germline CDR1 SEHNR, CDR2 FQNEAQ (reference sequence). This chain's CDR3 is CASSAGTRQGNNEQFF. Here the CDR3 DNA reads TGTGCCAGCAGCGCCGGGACGAGACAGGGCAACAATGAGCAGTTCTTC.

The genes are TRBV3-1 (or the pseudogene TRBV3-2) and TRBJ2-2, with 10 bases that match TRBD1. V shed 7 bases, J shed 6 bases, and the junction held 14 bases outside the gene matches. CDR3 length equals 17 residues. CDR1 is LGHDT and CDR2 is YNNKEL in the germline V gene (reference sequence). CDR3 residues: CASNRPRGQGIAGELFF. The CDR3 nucleotides are TGTGCCAGCAACCGACCCCGGGGACAGGGGATTGCCGGGGAGCTGTTTTTT.

The V and J genes are TRBV6-5 and TRBJ1-5; tentatively, D is TRBD1 (6 bases). The CDR3 has 15 amino acids. The germline V gene has CDR1 MNHEY and CDR2 SVGAGI. V was trimmed by 6 bases and J by 2 bases, leaving 14 bases between them. DNA of the CDR3: TGTGCCAGCAGGCCTCCTGGGGGCGGCAATCAGCCCCAGCATTTT. This sequence encodes CASRPPGGGNQPQHF.

This clone was recorded once. The genes are TRBV12-3 or TRBV12-4 and TRBJ1-3, with D unclear. Deletions cut 5 bases from V and 0 bases from J, with 5 bases between. This CDR3 is built from 13 residues. The CDR3 DNA reads as TGTGCCAGCAGTCCTAGCTCTGGAAACACCATATATTTT. Translating gives CASSPSSGNTIYF.

In the case of this clone: At one boundary the junction diverges from the germline segment, which might be a read error. This rearrangement joins TRBV7-7 to TRBJ2-5; no clear D gene. The germline CDR1 and CDR2 sequences are SSHAT and FNYEAQ (reference sequence). The CDR3 is 15 amino acids. The CDR3 is CASSLGPGLQETQYF. CDR3 DNA: TGTGCTAGCAGCTTAGGTCCAGGTCTTCAAGAGACCCAGTACTTC.

The chain is built from TRBV5-5 and TRBJ1-1; TRBD1 aligns across 12 bases. The V gene end was trimmed by 4 bases and the J gene end by 4 bases; junction bases not matched to a gene: 14. Germline CDR1 and CDR2: SGHKS and YYEKEE (reference sequence). This CDR3 is built from 18 residues. The CDR3 bases are TGTGCCAGCAGCCTTATACCCGGGACAGGGGGCCCAACCACTGAAGCTTTCTTT. Its translation is CASSLIPGTGGPTTEAFF.

The chain uses TRBV20-1 and TRBJ2-1; no reliable D call. There are 11 residues in the CDR3. The V gene's germline CDR1 is DFQATT and CDR2 SNEGSKA (reference sequence). V lost 0 bases and J lost 11, with 8 bases in between. DNA of the CDR3: TGCAGTGCTAGAGATAATAGGAAGCAGTTCTTC. Protein product: CSARDNRKQFF.

The chain has TRBV7-2 and TRBJ1-2; perhaps TRBD1 as D (6 bases). CDR1 and CDR2 from the germline V gene are SGHTA and FQGNSA. Trimming removed 1 base at V and 3 bases at J, with 15 bases between. The CDR3 length is 16 residues. CDR3 bases: TGTGCCAGCAGCTTAGGCGGGGGGCGAATAGACTATGGCTACACCTTC. Translating it yields CASSLGGGRIDYGYTF.

The gene calls are TRBV6-5 and TRBJ2-5; 9 bases match TRBD2. The CDR3 totals 15 residues. With 6 bases clipped from V and 2 bases from J, the junction kept 7 bases outside the gene matches. Germline-derived CDR1 and CDR2 are MNHEY and SVGAGI. The CDR3 region is CASSRTTSGQETQYF. The CDR3 nucleotides are TGTGCCAGCAGCCGAACAACTAGCGGGCAAGAGACCCAGTACTTC.

J is TRBJ2-1 and V is TRBV5-1; 13 nucleotides agree with TRBD2. Germline CDR1 is SGHRS and CDR2 is YFSETQ. The length of the CDR3 is 17 residues. The trim removed 2 bases at V and 4 bases at J, leaving 6 bases unmatched. CDR3 in amino acids: CASSFIGTSGVYNEQFF. CDR3 DNA sequence: TGCGCCAGCAGCTTCATAGGGACTAGCGGGGTTTACAATGAGCAGTTCTTC.

The rearrangement links TRBV6-2 or TRBV6-3 to TRBJ2-3, with 13 bases lining up with TRBD2. The CDR3 contains 20 residues. From germline, CDR1 is MNHEY and CDR2 SVGEGT. J was trimmed by 2 bases and V by 0 bases; bases with no gene match: 11. In DNA form, the CDR3 reads TGTGCCAGCAGTTACTCGAAGGCGAGACTAGCGGGGGGACCCACAGATACGCAGTATTTT. This translates into CASSYSKARLAGGPTDTQYF.